The clone carrying this T cell receptor (beta chain) was found once. The data were obtained in a study of blood T cell repertoires in COVID-19. Data came from immunoSEQ multiplex PCR; TCRdb stores just in-frame clones and leaves some out. This sample has 250,000 to 350,000 clones; approximately 85% occur once, and the top ten carry 0.87%. The CDR3 totals 14 residues. Germline CDR1 reads MDHEN; CDR2 reads SYDVKM. The V gene lost 6 bases and the J gene lost 5 bases, with 14 bases spanning the gap. This receptor was taken from a human donor with COVID-19, enrolled during active disease. The donor label of this sample is uncertain. The sequencing input was peripheral blood. This rearrangement joins TRBV28 to TRBJ1-5, with D tentatively TRBD1 (6 bases). The CDR3 sequence: CASSGGGAYQPQHF. For the CDR3, the DNA is TGTGCCAGCAGCGGAGGGGGGGCATATCAGCCCCAGCATTTT. Complete variable domain (other parts from reference TRBV28 and TRBJ1-5): DVKVTQSSRYLVKRTGEKVFLECVQDMDHENMFWYRQDPGLGLRLIYFSYDVKMKEKGDIPEGYSVSREKKERFSLILESASTNQTSMYLCASSGGGAYQPQHFGDGTRLSIL.